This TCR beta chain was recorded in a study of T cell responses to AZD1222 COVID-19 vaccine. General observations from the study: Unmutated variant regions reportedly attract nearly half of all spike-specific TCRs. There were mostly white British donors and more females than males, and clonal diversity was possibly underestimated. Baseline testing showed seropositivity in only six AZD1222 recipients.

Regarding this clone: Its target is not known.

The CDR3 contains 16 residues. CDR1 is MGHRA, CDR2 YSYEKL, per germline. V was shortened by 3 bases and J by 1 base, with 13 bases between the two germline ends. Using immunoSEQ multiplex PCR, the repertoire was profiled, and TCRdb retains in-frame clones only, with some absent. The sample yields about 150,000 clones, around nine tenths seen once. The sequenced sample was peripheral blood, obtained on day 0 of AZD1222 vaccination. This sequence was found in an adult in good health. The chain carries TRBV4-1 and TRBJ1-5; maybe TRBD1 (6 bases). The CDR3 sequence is CASSQLQGNSNQPQHF. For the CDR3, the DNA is TGCGCCAGCAGCCAGCTGCAGGGGAACAGCAATCAGCCCCAGCATTTT.